These T cell receptor beta chains were read from a single sample in a study of low-dose radiotherapy and immunotherapy resistance in tumors. TCRdb reprocessed the reads via MiXCR and lists one record per CDR3 protein. The table records about 71,000 distinct CDR3 sequences, roughly 30% of them present only once. This sample comprised PBMCs, obtained before treatment. The receptors here all came from a female donor with ovarian cancer. The CDR3 runs from the conserved cysteine through the conserved F or W. Fields, in order: D gene, clone size, J gene, V gene, CDR3 DNA, CDR3 protein. D genes are given only for firm matches. Only part of the rows carry a size: once, few, many, or a class if the clone is expanded.

>TRBD2|many|TRBJ2-2|TRBV7-3
TGTGCCAGCAGCCCACTAGCGGGGTCGAACACCGGGGAGCTGTTTTTT
CASSPLAGSNTGELFF
>TRBD2|many|TRBJ2-3|TRBV7-9
TGTGCCAGCAGCCAAAGCGGGGGCAGCACAGATACGCAGTATTTT
CASSQSGGSTDTQYF
>NA|many|TRBJ2-7|TRBV7-2
TGTGCCAGCAGCTTAGGTACGGCCTACGAGCAGTACTTC
CASSLGTAYEQYF
>TRBD2|NA|TRBJ2-5|TRBV5-1
TGCGCCAGCAGCTTGAGTAGCGGGGGTGCCCAAGAGACCCAGTACTTC
CASSLSSGGAQETQYF
>NA|NA|TRBJ2-2|TRBV6-8
TGTGCCAGCAACGGGGCGGGCACCGGGGAGCTGTTTTTT
CASNGAGTGELFF
>TRBD2|many|TRBJ2-5|TRBV3-1
TGTGCCAGCAGCTCCGGCGGGGGAGGGACCCAGTACTTC
CASSSGGGGTQYF
>NA|NA|TRBJ2-7|TRBV3-1
TGTGCCAGCAGCCAGGCGTTCTCCTACGAGCAGTACTTC
CASSQAFSYEQYF
>TRBD2|many|TRBJ2-5|TRBV6-6
TGTGCCAGCAGCACCGGGACTAGCGGAGAGACCCAGTACTTC
CASSTGTSGETQYF
>TRBD1|few|TRBJ2-2|TRBV23-1
TGCGCCAGCAGTTCTTACAGGGGTAACGGGGAGCTGTTTTTT
CASSSYRGNGELFF
>TRBD1|NA|TRBJ1-1|TRBV18
TGTGCCAGCTCGAAAGAACAGGGGGTGGAAACTGAAGCTTTCTTT
CASSKEQGVETEAFF
>NA|NA|TRBJ2-3|TRBV11-2
TGTGCCAGCAGCATTACGGAGCTCACAGATACGCAGTATTTT
CASSITELTDTQYF
>NA|medium-sized|TRBJ1-5|TRBV28
TGTGCCGTGGGGCGAGACCAGCCCCAGCATTTT
CAVGRDQPQHF
>TRBD1|NA|TRBJ1-2|TRBV20-1
TGCAGTGCTAGACCCCTCGGGACAGATGGCTACACCTTC
CSARPLGTDGYTF
>NA|many|TRBJ1-3|TRBV24-1
TGTGCCACCAGTGATTTTCAAGGGAGCACCATATATTTT
CATSDFQGSTIYF
>TRBD2|NA|TRBJ2-3|TRBV30
TGTGCCTGGAGTGTAGTTGCGGGGAGGGCAGATACGCAGTATTTT
CAWSVVAGRADTQYF
>NA|many|TRBJ1-1|TRBV29-1
TGCAGCGTTACTGCCCCCCACAGGGCCAACACTGAAGCTTTCTTT
CSVTAPHRANTEAFF
>NA|medium-sized|TRBJ2-6|TRBV11-2
TGTGCCAGCAGCTCCCCGACCGGGACTGCCAGCTCTGGGGCCAACGTCCTGACTTTC
CASSSPTGTASSGANVLTF
>TRBD2|many|TRBJ2-7|TRBV5-1
TGCGCCAGCAGTTCAAGCGGGGGGATCAACGAGCAGTACTTC
CASSSSGGINEQYF
>NA|many|TRBJ2-3|TRBV25-1
TGTGCCAGCAGTGGGGGACTTGGGCGGACAGATACGCAGTATTTT
CASSGGLGRTDTQYF
>NA|NA|TRBJ2-7|TRBV7-8
TGTGCCAGCAGCCCGGACGGGACTCTCTACGAGCAGTACTTC
CASSPDGTLYEQYF
>TRBD2|many|TRBJ2-1|TRBV2
TGTGCCAGCAGTGTGGGACTAGCGGGAAATGAGCAGTTCTTC
CASSVGLAGNEQFF
>TRBD1|many|TRBJ2-2|TRBV12-3/TRBV12-4
TGTGCCAGCAGTACCGGGACAGGGGTCGATACCGGGGAGCTGTTTTTT
CASSTGTGVDTGELFF
>NA|many|TRBJ2-1|TRBV6-2/TRBV6-3
TGTGCCAGCCGTACCACAGGGCCGATCTACAATGAGCAGTTCTTC
CASRTTGPIYNEQFF
>NA|NA|TRBJ2-2|TRBV6-2/TRBV6-3
TGTGCCAGCACCGGGACTCATTACACCGGGGAGCTGTTTTTT
CASTGTHYTGELFF
>NA|few|TRBJ2-2|TRBV10-3
TGTGCCACCCCGAGGGGGGGCGCAAACACCGGGGAGCTGTTTTTT
CATPRGGANTGELFF
>NA|NA|TRBJ2-1|TRBV10-3
TGTGCCATCAGTGACACTAGGCACGGAACAGGGGAGCAGTTCTTC
CAISDTRHGTGEQFF
>TRBD2|many|TRBJ2-1|TRBV20-1
TGCAGTGCTGAAGGACTAGCGGAACATGTAAGCTCCTACAATGAGCAGTTCTTC
CSAEGLAEHVSSYNEQFF
>NA|NA|TRBJ1-1|TRBV5-1
TGCGCCAGCAGCGGGAATGTGGACACTGAAGCTTTCTTT
CASSGNVDTEAFF
>NA|many|TRBJ2-1|TRBV5-1
TGCGCCAGCAGCGGAACTAGCAGCAGCTACAATGAGCAGTTCTTC
CASSGTSSSYNEQFF
>NA|many|TRBJ2-1|TRBV20-1
TGCAGTGCGAAGCCGGGTGGAGATGAGCAGTTCTTC
CSAKPGGDEQFF
>TRBD1|many|TRBJ1-6|TRBV20-1
TGCAGTGCTAGGGATGGCCGGGACAGGGGTAACTCACCCCTCCACTTT
CSARDGRDRGNSPLHF
>NA|many|TRBJ2-7|TRBV6-1
TGTGCCAGCAGTCGGGAAGGGGTTAGAGGGTACGAGCAGTACTTC
CASSREGVRGYEQYF
>NA|many|TRBJ2-7|TRBV6-2/TRBV6-3
TGTGCCAGCAGACAGGGAATTGGCGAGCAGTACTTC
CASRQGIGEQYF
>NA|NA|TRBJ2-2|TRBV6-1
TGTGCCAGCAGTGAGCAGGGGTCCACCGGGGAGCTGTTTTTT
CASSEQGSTGELFF
>NA|many|TRBJ2-3|TRBV20-1
TGCACCCCAATTGACGAAAGCACAGATACGCAGTATTTT
CTPIDESTDTQYF
>NA|many|TRBJ1-5|TRBV18
TGTGCCAGCTCACCAGGGGGATCCAATCAGCCCCAGCATTTT
CASSPGGSNQPQHF
>NA|few|TRBJ1-2|TRBV5-1
TGCGCCAGCAGCTTGGCCAATAGGGGGACGAATGGCTACACCTTC
CASSLANRGTNGYTF
>TRBD2|many|TRBJ2-1|TRBV6-2/TRBV6-3
TGTGCCAGCAGTTACTCATTTGGTAGCGGGAATAACAATGAGCAGTTCTTC
CASSYSFGSGNNNEQFF
>TRBD1|NA|TRBJ1-1|TRBV5-1
TGCGCCAGCAGGCGGACAGGGTCTGAAGCTTTCTTT
CASRRTGSEAFF
>TRBD1|NA|TRBJ1-6|TRBV12-3/TRBV12-4
TGTGCCAGCAGAGCCGGACAGGGGGGCAATTCACCCCTCCACTTT
CASRAGQGGNSPLHF